The TCR beta chain described here comes from a study of T-cell reconstitution after alpha-beta-depleted transplantation in children. Study findings and constraints: Several hundred rapidly expanded clones from non-depleted graft cells reportedly supplied alpha-beta T cells about two months post-transplant. TCRbeta diversity was high at day 60 in some patients (a result of surviving recipient T cells and thymic progenitors). Once a year had passed after transplant, T-cell counts and diversity came mostly from newly produced T cells.

Many counts were recorded for this clonotype. Its antigen is not known. The CDR3 covers 13 residues. The germline V gene has CDR1 ENHRY and CDR2 SYGVKD. The ends were cut back, 2 bases at V and 4 bases at J, with 5 bases in the middle. It was with unique molecular identifiers that the TCRbeta library was prepared. TCRdb fed the PCR reads into MiXCR, producing one record per CDR3 protein. In the table there are about 110,000 distinct CDR3 sequences, approximately 6.6% of which are singletons. The sequenced sample was PBMCs, mostly from graft donor cells, obtained 360 days after TCRalphabeta/CD19-depleted stem cell transplant. The gene calls are TRBV10-3 and TRBJ1-4; D unclear. The sequence was obtained from a male patient under 10 years old who had a stem cell transplant for acute lymphoblastic leukemia, so the T cells may come from the graft donor. The CDR3 DNA reads TGTGCCATCAGTGAGGATAGTAATGAAAAACTGTTTTTT. Translation gives CAISEDSNEKLFF.